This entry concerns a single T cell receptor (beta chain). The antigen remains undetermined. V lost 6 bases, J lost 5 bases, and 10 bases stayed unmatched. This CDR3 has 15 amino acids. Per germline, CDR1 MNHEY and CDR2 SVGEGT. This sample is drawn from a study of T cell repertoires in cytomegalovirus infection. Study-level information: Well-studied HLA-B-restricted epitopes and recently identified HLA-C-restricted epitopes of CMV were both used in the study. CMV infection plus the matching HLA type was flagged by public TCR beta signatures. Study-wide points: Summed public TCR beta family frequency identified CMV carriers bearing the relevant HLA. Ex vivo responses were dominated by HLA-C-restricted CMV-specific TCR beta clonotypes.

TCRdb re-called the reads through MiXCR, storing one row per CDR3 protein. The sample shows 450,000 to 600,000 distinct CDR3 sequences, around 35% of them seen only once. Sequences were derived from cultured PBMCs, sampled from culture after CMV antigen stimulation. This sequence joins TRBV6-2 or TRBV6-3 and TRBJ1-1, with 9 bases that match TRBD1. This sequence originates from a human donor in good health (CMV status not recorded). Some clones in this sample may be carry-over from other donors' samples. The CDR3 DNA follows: TGTGCCAGCAGCAAAACAGGGGGCGATGGGACTGAAGCTTTCTTT. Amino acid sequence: CASSKTGGDGTEAFF.